The 6 T cell receptor beta chains listed next were all sequenced from one sample in a study of cytomegalovirus exposure and HLA in healthy donors. Assay used: immunoSEQ multiplex PCR; TCRdb lists only in-frame clones, some missing. The sample lists roughly 150,000 clones, about 87% seen once, with roughly 10% in the top ten. Sequences were obtained from PBMCs. Receptor source: a man aged 18 to 29 in good health and CMV-seropositive.

V usage is TRBV11-3 and J usage is TRBJ2-5; D may be TRBD1 (5 bases). V lost 5 bases and J 1 base, leaving 8 bases between the germline ends. This CDR3 comprises 13 residues. CDR1 SGHNT and CDR2 YENEEA come from the germline V gene. CDR3: CASSKTVQETQYF. The CDR3 DNA reads as TGTGCCAGCAGCAAGACAGTCCAAGAGACCCAGTACTTC.

The chain carries TRBV27 and TRBJ2-5; 7 bases line up with TRBD1. CDR3 length: 18 residues. V lost 5 bases, J lost 5 bases, and 20 bases stayed unmatched. CDR1 and CDR2 (germline): MNHEY, SMNVEV (reference sequence). CDR3 in DNA: TGTGCCAGCAGTAAGGGACAGAGTATTGTAGTTAATGCGGAGACCCAGTACTTC. This translates into CASSKGQSIVVNAETQYF.

The V gene is TRBV2, the J gene TRBJ2-5, with 12 bases matching TRBD2. Germline lookup yields CDR1 SNHLY and CDR2 FYNNEI. This CDR3 region has 15 residues. Unmatched junction bases numbered 3, after V lost 2 bases and J lost 5 bases. CDR3 in DNA: TGTGCCAGCAGTGAAAGCCTAGCGGGAGGGGAGACCCAGTACTTC. It codes for CASSESLAGGETQYF.

The V call is TRBV9, the J call TRBJ2-3; 8 nucleotides align to TRBD1. Germline-derived CDR1 and CDR2 are SGDLS and YYNGEE. CDR3 length equals 15 residues. J gave up 4 bases and V 3 bases, and 7 bases lay outside the gene matches. The CDR3 spells CASSAYGTGADTQYF. As DNA, the CDR3 is TGTGCCAGCAGCGCGTACGGGACAGGAGCAGATACGCAGTATTTT.

V usage is TRBV7-8 and J usage is TRBJ1-2, with D perhaps TRBD1 (6 bases). Deletions cut 5 bases from V and 8 bases from J, with 21 bases between. The CDR3 contains 15 residues. Germline V CDR1 and CDR2: SGHVS, FQNEAQ. CDR3 sequence reads: CASSPLEQGASGYTF. In DNA form, the CDR3 reads TGTGCCAGCAGCCCGCTTGAACAGGGCGCGAGCGGCTACACCTTC. Drawing the rest from reference TRBV7-8 and TRBJ1-2, the complete variable domain is GAGVSQSPRYKVAKRGQDVALRCDPISGHVSLFWYQQALGQGPEFLTYFQNEAQLDKSGLPSDRFFAERPEGSVSTLKIQRTQQEDSAVYLCASSPLEQGASGYTFGSGTRLTVV.

The chain employs TRBV18 and TRBJ2-3, with D maybe TRBD1 (5 bases). Trimming left V 1 base short and J 5 bases short, with 10 bases between. This CDR3 has 14 residues. The germline CDR1 and CDR2 sequences are KGHSH and LQKENI. CDR3 residues: CASSPRQGIDTQYF. In nucleotides, the CDR3 is TGTGCCAGCTCACCACGGCAGGGAATAGATACGCAGTATTTT. Full variable domain (remainder filled in from reference TRBV18 and TRBJ2-3): NAGVMQNPRHLVRRRGQEARLRCSPMKGHSHVYWYRQLPEEGLKFMVYLQKENIIDESGMPKERFSAEFPKEGPSILRIQQVVRGDSAAYFCASSPRQGIDTQYFGPGTRLTVL.